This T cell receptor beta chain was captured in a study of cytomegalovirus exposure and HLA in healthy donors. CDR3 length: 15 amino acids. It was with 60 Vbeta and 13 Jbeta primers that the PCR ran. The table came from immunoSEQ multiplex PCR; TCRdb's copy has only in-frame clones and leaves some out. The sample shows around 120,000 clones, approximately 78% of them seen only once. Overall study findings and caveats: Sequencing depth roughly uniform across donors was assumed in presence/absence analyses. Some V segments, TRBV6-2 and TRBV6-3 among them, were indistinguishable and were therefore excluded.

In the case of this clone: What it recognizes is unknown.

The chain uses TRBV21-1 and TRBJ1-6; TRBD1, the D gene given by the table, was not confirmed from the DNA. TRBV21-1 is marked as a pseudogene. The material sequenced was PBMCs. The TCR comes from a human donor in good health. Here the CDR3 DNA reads TGTGCCAGCATCAGGACAGGGACGGATAATTCACCCCTCCACTTT. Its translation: CASIRTGTDNSPLHF.